This T cell receptor beta chain was captured by sequencing in a study of long-term antiretroviral therapy in people with HIV. Study-level information: It was about a decade before the 2015 immediate-ART recommendation that the earliest samples were taken.

immunoSEQ v3.0 was run at survey level. Target depth was about 35,000-55,000 T-cell genomes per sample. Sequenced by immunoSEQ multiplex PCR; TCRdb stores in-frame clones only, minus some. Altogether 24,000 or so clones are present, 75% to 90% being singletons, with the ten largest covering more than 12%. Sample: unsorted PBMCs, taken 4.3 years after starting antiretroviral therapy. The receptor was derived from a man aged 25 to 45 with HIV.

The CDR3 protein is CASSPIWAGIRTGELFF. The CDR3, as DNA: TGCGCCAGCAGCCCCATATGGGCAGGGATCCGCACCGGGGAGCTGTTTTTT. The chain uses TRBV5-1 and TRBJ2-2; D is possibly TRBD1 (5 bases). The germline V gene has CDR1 SGHRS and CDR2 YFSETQ. Trimming left V 4 bases short and J 4 bases short, with 20 bases between. CDR3 size: 17 residues.